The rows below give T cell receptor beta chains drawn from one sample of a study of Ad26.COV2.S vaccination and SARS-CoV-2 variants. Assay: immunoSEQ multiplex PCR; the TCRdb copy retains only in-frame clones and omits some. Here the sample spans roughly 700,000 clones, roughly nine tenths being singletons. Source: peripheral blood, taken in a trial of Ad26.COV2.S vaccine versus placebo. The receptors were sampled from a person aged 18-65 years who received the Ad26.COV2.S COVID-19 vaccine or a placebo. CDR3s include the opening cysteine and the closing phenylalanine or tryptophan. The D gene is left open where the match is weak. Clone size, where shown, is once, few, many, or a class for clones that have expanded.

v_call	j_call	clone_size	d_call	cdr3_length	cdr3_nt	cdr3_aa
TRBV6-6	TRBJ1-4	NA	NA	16	TGTGCCAGCAGAACGGGCCCTGGGGGAACTAATGAAAAACTGTTTTTT	CASRTGPGGTNEKLFF
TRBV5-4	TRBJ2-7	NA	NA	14	TGTGCCAGCAGCTTGGCCGACTATTGGGACGAGCAGTACTTC	CASSLADYWDEQYF
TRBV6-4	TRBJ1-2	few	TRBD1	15	TGTGCCAGCAGTGACCCGAGACAGGGGGACTATGGCTACACCTTC	CASSDPRQGDYGYTF
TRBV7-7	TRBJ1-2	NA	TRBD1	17	TGTGCCAGCAGCTTATGGGACAGGGGAAGTCGGAACTATGGCTACACCTTC	CASSLWDRGSRNYGYTF
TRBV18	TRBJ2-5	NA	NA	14	TGTGCCAGCTCACTTTTAAGGGGCGGCGAGACCCAGTACTTC	CASSLLRGGETQYF
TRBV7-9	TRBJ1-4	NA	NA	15	TGTGCCAGCAGCTTAATACAGGGACCTAATGAAAAACTGTTTTTT	CASSLIQGPNEKLFF
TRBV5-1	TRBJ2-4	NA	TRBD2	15	TGCGCCAGCAGCCTTCGAGCGGGAGCTCTGAGCATTCAGTACTTC	CASSLRAGALSIQYF
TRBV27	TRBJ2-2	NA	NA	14	TGTGCCAGCAGTTGGGGTGGGAATACCGGGGAGCTGTTTTTT	CASSWGGNTGELFF
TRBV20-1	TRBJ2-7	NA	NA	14	TGCAGTGCTCGTGCGGGACAGAACCTCTACGAGCAGTACTTC	CSARAGQNLYEQYF
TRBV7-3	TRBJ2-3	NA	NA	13	TGTGCCAGCAGCACAAGTTCTGCAGATACGCAGTATTTT	CASSTSSADTQYF
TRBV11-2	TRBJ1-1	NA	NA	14	TGTGCCAGCAGCTTAGAGCAGGGGAACACTGAAGCTTTCTTT	CASSLEQGNTEAFF
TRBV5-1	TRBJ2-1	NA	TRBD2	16	TGCGCCAGCAGCCCACTAACTAGCGGAGGTTACAATGAGCAGTTCTTC	CASSPLTSGGYNEQFF
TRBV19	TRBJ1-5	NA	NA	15	TGTGCCAGTAGTATTGCAGGAATTAGCAATCAGCCCCAGCATTTT	CASSIAGISNQPQHF
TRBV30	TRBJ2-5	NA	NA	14	TGTGCCTGGAGTGTACTCAGGAGGCAAGAGACCCAGTACTTC	CAWSVLRRQETQYF
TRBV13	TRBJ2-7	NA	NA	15	TGTGCCAGCAGCTTAGTTGGCGGTACCCCGGGGGAGCAGTACTTC	CASSLVGGTPGEQYF
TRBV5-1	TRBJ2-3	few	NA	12	TGCGCCAGCAGCCCTTACACAGATACGCAGTATTTT	CASSPYTDTQYF
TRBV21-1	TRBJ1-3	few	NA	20	TGTGCCAGCAGCAAAGCGCTTTATCGGAGCAGGGCCGACTCTGGAAACACCATATATTTT	CASSKALYRSRADSGNTIYF
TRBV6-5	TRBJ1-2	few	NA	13	TGTGCCAGCGGAAGGGACCCTAACTATGGCTACACCTTC	CASGRDPNYGYTF
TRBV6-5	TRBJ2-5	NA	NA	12	TGTGCCAGCAGCAGGGGGGGAGAGACCCAGTACTTC	CASSRGGETQYF
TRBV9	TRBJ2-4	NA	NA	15	TGTGCCAGCCTCAGGGGGGCACTAGCCAAAAACATTCAGTACTTC	CASLRGALAKNIQYF
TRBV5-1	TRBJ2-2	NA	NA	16	TGCGCCAGCAGCTTGCGGGTGTCTGGGGACACCGGGGAGCTGTTTTTT	CASSLRVSGDTGELFF
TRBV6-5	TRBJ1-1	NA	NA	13	TGTGCCACCCTTGGGGGGCTCAACACTGAAGCTTTCTTT	CATLGGLNTEAFF
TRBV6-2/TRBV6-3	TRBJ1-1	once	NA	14	TGTGCCAGCAGTTACAATGTACAAGGAACTGAAGCTTTCTTT	CASSYNVQGTEAFF
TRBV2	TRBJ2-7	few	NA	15	TGTGCCAACCGGGGACAAGGAAGAGGGAGCTACGAGCAGTACTTC	CANRGQGRGSYEQYF
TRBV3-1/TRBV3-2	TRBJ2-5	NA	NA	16	TGTGCCAGCAGCCAAGTTCTGGCCCCAGACCAAGAGACCCAGTACTTC	CASSQVLAPDQETQYF
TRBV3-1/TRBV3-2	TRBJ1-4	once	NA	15	TGTGCCAGCAGCCAAGGAGAGGGTTTTACTGAAAAACTGTTTTTT	CASSQGEGFTEKLFF
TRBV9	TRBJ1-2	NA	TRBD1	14	TGTGCCAGCAGCTCCCTGGGACAGGGTAATGGCTACACCTTC	CASSSLGQGNGYTF
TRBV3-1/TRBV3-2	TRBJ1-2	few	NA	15	TGTGCCAGCAGCTATAAACACAACAGGGAGCATGGCTACACCTTC	CASSYKHNREHGYTF